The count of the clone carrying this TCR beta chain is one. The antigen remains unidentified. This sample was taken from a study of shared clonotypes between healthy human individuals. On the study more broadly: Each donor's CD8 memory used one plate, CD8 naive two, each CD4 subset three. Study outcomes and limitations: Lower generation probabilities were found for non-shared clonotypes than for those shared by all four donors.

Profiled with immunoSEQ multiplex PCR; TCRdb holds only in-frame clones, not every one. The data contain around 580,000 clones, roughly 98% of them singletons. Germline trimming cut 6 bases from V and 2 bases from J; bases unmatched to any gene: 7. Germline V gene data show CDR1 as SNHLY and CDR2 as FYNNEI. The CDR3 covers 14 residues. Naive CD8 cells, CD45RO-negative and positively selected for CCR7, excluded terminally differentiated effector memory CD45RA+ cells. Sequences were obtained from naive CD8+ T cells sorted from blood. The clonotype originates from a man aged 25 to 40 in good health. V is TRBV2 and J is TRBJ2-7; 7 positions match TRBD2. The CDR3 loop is CASRGREFPYEQYF. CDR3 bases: TGTGCCAGCAGGGGGCGGGAGTTCCCCTACGAGCAGTACTTC.